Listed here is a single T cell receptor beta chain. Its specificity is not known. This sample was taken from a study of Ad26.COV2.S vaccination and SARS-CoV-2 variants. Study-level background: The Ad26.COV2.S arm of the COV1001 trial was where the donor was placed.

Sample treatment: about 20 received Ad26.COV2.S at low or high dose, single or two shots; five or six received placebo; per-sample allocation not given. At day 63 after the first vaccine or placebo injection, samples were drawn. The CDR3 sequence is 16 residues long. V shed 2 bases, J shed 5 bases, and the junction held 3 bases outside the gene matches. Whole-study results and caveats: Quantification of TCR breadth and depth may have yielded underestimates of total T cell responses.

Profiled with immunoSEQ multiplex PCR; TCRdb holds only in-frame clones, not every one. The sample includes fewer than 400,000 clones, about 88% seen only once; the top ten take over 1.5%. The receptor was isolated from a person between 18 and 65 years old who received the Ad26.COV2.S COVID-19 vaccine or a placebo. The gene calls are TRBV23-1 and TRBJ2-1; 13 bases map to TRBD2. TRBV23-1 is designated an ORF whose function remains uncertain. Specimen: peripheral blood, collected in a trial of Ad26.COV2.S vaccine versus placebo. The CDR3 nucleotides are TGCGCCAGCAGTCAAGGAGGGACTAGCGGGAACAATGAGCAGTTCTTC. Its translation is CASSQGGTSGNNEQFF.